Listed here are 30 T cell receptor beta chains from one sample, sequenced in a study of blood T cells in healthy people across ages. The second PCR ran about 6 to 11 cycles with a sample-barcoded 5' primer and J-beta primers. MiXCR, run by TCRdb on the 5' RACE reads, gives a single entry per CDR3 protein. The table lists fewer than 900,000 distinct CDR3 sequences, around 36% of them singletons. The sample comprised blood. Receptors originate from a man aged 18 to 29 in good health.

This clonotype came up many times. The chain carries TRBV12-3 or TRBV12-4 and TRBJ2-3; D is uncertain. Trimming cost V 1 base and J 0 bases, with 8 bases left between them. This CDR3 region has 15 residues. CDR3 protein: CASSLEAASTDTQYF. The CDR3 DNA sequence: TGTGCCAGCAGTTTAGAGGCAGCGAGCACAGATACGCAGTATTTT.

This clonotype was counted at least ten times. Mismatch with germline at one junction end may stem from a read error. V and J are TRBV9 and TRBJ2-1; either TRBD1 or TRBD2 may fit D (5 bases each). CDR1 is SGDLS and CDR2 is YYNGEE in the germline V gene. CDR3 length: 15 residues. DNA of the CDR3: TGCGCCAGCAGCGCCGGGACGTCCTCCTACAATGAGCAGTTCTTC. Its translation: CASSAGTSSYNEQFF.

The gene calls are TRBV5-1 and TRBJ2-6; D is perhaps TRBD2 (7 bases). V lost 1 base and J lost 1, with 18 bases in between. Germline loops: CDR1 SGHRS, CDR2 YFSETQ. CDR3 length: 19 residues. CDR3 DNA: TGCGCCAGCAGCTTGAGGATAGGGGGGGCTGTATCTGGGGCCAACGTCCTGACTTTC. Translating gives CASSLRIGGAVSGANVLTF.

As concerns this clonotype: At one end the junction does not follow the germline gene, possibly because of a read error. The chain employs TRBV2 and TRBJ2-3; possible D gene TRBD2, 5 bases. The CDR3 contains 14 residues. The germline V gene has CDR1 SNHLY and CDR2 FYNNEI. The CDR3 bases are TGTGCCTGCAGTGAAGGGCGGGGCACAGATACGCAGTATTTT. This encodes CACSEGRGTDTQYF.

The V and J genes are TRBV3-1 and TRBJ1-2; a possible D gene is TRBD1 (6 bases). Trimming shortened V by 4 bases and J by 4 bases, and 19 bases separated the two germline ends. This CDR3 contains 16 residues. Germline loops: CDR1 LGHDT, CDR2 YNNKEL (reference sequence). As DNA, the CDR3 is TGTGCCAGCAGCCCCGGGACAACTCACACGGTCTATGGCTACACCTTC. Translated: CASSPGTTHTVYGYTF.

This clonotype appeared many times. The V gene is TRBV12-3 or TRBV12-4, the J gene TRBJ2-3; no reliable D call. The CDR3 contains 14 residues. Trimming took off 5 bases at V and 4 bases at J, with 13 bases between the two ends. As DNA, the CDR3 is TGTGCCAGCAGTGGCACCGCGGCGGCAGATACGCAGTATTTT. This sequence encodes CASSGTAAADTQYF.

This clonotype showed up just a few times. This rearrangement joins TRBV12-3 or TRBV12-4 to TRBJ1-1; 7 bases map to TRBD1. Trimming removed 0 bases from V and 2 bases from J; junction bases left unmatched: 6. The CDR3 sequence is 16 residues long. The CDR3 here is CASSLARTGGNTEAFF. Written as DNA, the CDR3 is TGTGCCAGCAGTTTAGCGCGGACAGGCGGAAACACTGAAGCTTTCTTT.

As to this clonotype: A much larger clone is a single base away; this may be a read error. The J gene is TRBJ2-1, the V gene TRBV29-1; the match to TRBD2 covers 10 bases. V lost 4 bases, J lost 10 bases, and 7 bases stayed unmatched. CDR3 length: 13 residues. Germline CDR1 reads SQVTM; CDR2 reads ANQGSEA. CDR3 DNA: TGCAGCGTTGGCCCTAGCGGGGGATACGAGCAGTTCTTC. It encodes CSVGPSGGYEQFF.

The V and J genes are TRBV5-1 and TRBJ1-4; D is perhaps TRBD1 (5 bases). The CDR3 runs to 17 residues. CDR1 and CDR2 from the germline V gene are SGHRS and YFSETQ. Trimming shortened V by 0 bases and J by 4 bases, and 16 bases separated the two germline ends. For the CDR3, the DNA is TGCGCCAGCAGCTTGGCTCAGGGATCACTACATAATGAAAAACTGTTTTTT. Protein sequence: CASSLAQGSLHNEKLFF.

V gene TRBV20-1 combines with J gene TRBJ2-2; 14 nucleotides line up with TRBD2. V was pared by 3 bases and J by 4 bases, with 4 bases of the junction left unmatched. The germline V gene has CDR1 DFQATT and CDR2 SNEGSKA (reference sequence). CDR3 length equals 16 residues. Here the CDR3 DNA reads TGCAGTGCTAGGCTGGGACTAGCGGGAGTCACCGGGGAGCTGTTTTTT. This sequence encodes CSARLGLAGVTGELFF.

The gene calls are TRBV10-3 and TRBJ2-7; 7 bases are a match to TRBD2. The CDR3 is 12 residues long. J was trimmed by 12 bases and V by 3 bases; bases with no gene match: 8. Looked up from germline, CDR1 is ENHRY and CDR2 is SYGVKD. CDR3 residues: CAISDPSGASYF. CDR3 DNA sequence: TGTGCCATCAGTGATCCGAGCGGGGCCTCGTACTTC.

There are a few counts of this clonotype. A much larger clone differs by one base, so this may be a read error. The genes are TRBV20-1 and TRBJ1-2; 7 bases are shared with TRBD1. CDR1 and CDR2 from the germline V gene are DFQATT and SNEGSKA (reference sequence). This CDR3 spans 15 amino acids. The CDR3 is CSAGESRGRNYGYTF. CDR3 sequence (DNA): TGCAGTGCTGGAGAGTCGAGGGGGCGCAACTATGGCTACACCTTC.

This clonotype was found a few times. The CDR3 reads CAISEEGGYQPQHF. In DNA, the CDR3 is TGTGCCATCAGTGAGGAGGGTGGGTATCAGCCCCAGCATTTT. The rearrangement uses TRBV10-3 and TRBJ1-5; D gene unclear. Trimming removed 2 bases at V and 5 bases at J, with 10 bases between. Per germline, CDR1 ENHRY and CDR2 SYGVKD. This CDR3 comprises 14 residues.

The chain recombines TRBV10-3 with TRBJ1-4; the D gene is possibly TRBD1 (6 bases). V lost 10 bases, J lost 4 bases, and 19 bases lay in between. The CDR3 has 15 residues. The germline V gene has CDR1 ENHRY and CDR2 SYGVKD. The CDR3 region is CATQIRQEINEKLFF. As DNA, the CDR3 is TGTGCCACCCAAATAAGACAGGAGATTAATGAAAAACTGTTTTTT.

The chain is built from TRBV12-3 or TRBV12-4 and TRBJ1-2, with 8 bases matching TRBD1. The junction had 9 bases not matched to a gene; V was cut back by 1 base and J by 8 bases. CDR3 length: 15 residues. The CDR3 DNA reads as TGTGCCAGCAGTTTAGAGGGCCTGGGGACAGGAGGCTACACCTTC. It specifies CASSLEGLGTGGYTF.

This clonotype has just a few counts. The chain carries TRBV6-2 or TRBV6-3 and TRBJ2-5, with D tentatively TRBD1 (6 bases). The J call may be mistaken, given a closer DNA end match to TRBJ2-7. Looked up from germline, CDR1 is MNHEY and CDR2 is SVGEGT. The CDR3 length is 14 residues. The CDR3: CASSPREGVSEQYF. CDR3 DNA sequence: TGTGCCAGCAGCCCTAGAGAGGGGGTAAGCGAGCAGTACTTC.

This clonotype was recorded a few times. The chain is built from TRBV6-5 and TRBJ1-1; weak D call: TRBD1 (5 bases). V gave up 6 bases and J gave up 5 bases, with 16 bases separating them. The CDR3 runs 14 residues. Germline assignment: CDR1 MNHEY and CDR2 SVGAGI. For the CDR3, the DNA is TGTGCCAGCAGCCCGTACGGGGGAGGAACTGAAGCTTTCTTT. It is translated as CASSPYGGGTEAFF.

The V gene is TRBV3-1, the J gene TRBJ2-5; D possibly matches TRBD1 or TRBD2 (6 bases each). Germline V CDR1 and CDR2: LGHDT, YNNKEL (reference sequence). The CDR3 runs to 16 residues. V lost 4 bases and J 11 bases, leaving 26 bases between the germline ends. The CDR3: CASSLGVGGPPAEQYF. DNA of the CDR3: TGTGCCAGCAGCCTCGGCGTTGGGGGGCCCCCAGCTGAGCAGTACTTC.

As concerns this clonotype: At one end, the junction sequence differs from germline, possibly due to a read error. CDR3 bases: TGTGCCGGCAGCGTAAACCAGGGGGAGACCCAGTACTTC. Its protein is CAGSVNQGETQYF. V gene TRBV7-2 combines with J gene TRBJ2-7; perhaps TRBD1 as D (6 bases). The better agreement between TRBJ2-5 and the DNA end casts doubt on the J call. The CDR3 loop spans 13 amino acids. Germline values: CDR1 SGHTA, CDR2 FQGNSA.

This clonotype was seen ten or more times. V is TRBV5-4 and J is TRBJ2-1; D possibly corresponds to TRBD2 (7 bases). CDR1 is SGHNT, CDR2 YYREEE, per germline (reference sequence). V lost 6 bases and J lost 4, with 17 bases in between. This CDR3 contains 15 residues. The CDR3 reads CASTSWGGTYNEQFF. The CDR3 region has the DNA TGTGCCAGCACCTCATGGGGGGGCACTTACAATGAGCAGTTCTTC.

The genes are TRBV5-1 and TRBJ2-3; tentative D call: TRBD2 (7 bases). The CDR3 runs to 17 residues. Trimming took off 4 bases at V and 0 bases at J, with 18 bases between the two ends. CDR1 and CDR2 (germline): SGHRS, YFSETQ. CDR3 region: CASSPTRGGPSTDTQYF. CDR3 sequence (DNA): TGCGCCAGCAGCCCAACCCGCGGGGGCCCCAGCACAGATACGCAGTATTTT.

This clonotype has a count of ten or more. The CDR3 spells CASSFGLGVQETQYF. DNA for the CDR3: TGTGCCAGCAGTTTTGGTTTGGGGGTCCAAGAGACCCAGTACTTC. This chain connects TRBV27 to TRBJ2-5; tentatively, D is TRBD1 or TRBD2 (5 bases each). Germline V gene lookup returns CDR1 MNHEY and CDR2 SMNVEV (reference sequence). CDR3 length equals 15 residues. V was cut by 3 bases and J by 1 base, with 12 bases left in between.

Notes on this clonotype: A read error may explain this, as a much larger clone is one base away. The chain has TRBV20-1 and TRBJ1-2, with TRBD1 as a possible D gene (6 bases). Germline CDR1 reads DFQATT; CDR2 reads SNEGSKA (reference sequence). This CDR3 has 13 amino acids. Trimming removed 5 bases at V and 3 bases at J, with 13 bases between. The CDR3 sequence: CSAGDTDDYGYTF. The CDR3 DNA reads as TGCAGTGCTGGGGACACTGATGACTATGGCTACACCTTC.

In this sample, this clonotype turned up a few times. The chain joins TRBV29-1 to TRBJ2-1; 9 nucleotides align to TRBD2. CDR1 is SQVTM, CDR2 ANQGSEA, per germline. Trimming took 1 base from V and 8 from J; bases not matched to a gene: 6. The CDR3 loop spans 14 amino acids. This CDR3 reads CSVEGRGGDYEQFF. The CDR3, as DNA: TGCAGCGTTGAAGGGCGGGGGGGCGACTATGAGCAGTTCTTC.

There are a few counts of this clonotype. The chain employs TRBV6-2 or TRBV6-3 and TRBJ2-6, with D unresolved. This CDR3 has 14 amino acids. CDR1 and CDR2 (germline): MNHEY, SVGEGT. Trimming left V 8 bases short and J 3 bases short, with 11 bases between. CDR3 residues: CASRENFGANVLTF. The CDR3 region has the DNA TGTGCCAGCCGTGAAAACTTTGGGGCCAACGTCCTGACTTTC.

J is TRBJ1-2 and V is TRBV20-1; 7 bases map to TRBD1. The CDR3 contains 14 residues. The V gene end was trimmed by 4 bases and the J gene end by 4 bases; junction bases not matched to a gene: 9. Germline lookup yields CDR1 DFQATT and CDR2 SNEGSKA (reference sequence). This CDR3 reads CSATRQGLGYGYTF. CDR3 bases: TGCAGTGCTACAAGACAGGGCCTAGGCTATGGCTACACCTTC.

Regarding this clonotype: A much larger clone differs by one base, so this may be a read error. The chain uses TRBV5-1 and TRBJ2-7; tentatively, D is TRBD1 (6 bases). V was clipped by 4 bases and J by 5 bases, with 16 bases between them. The CDR3 length is 14 residues. From germline, CDR1 is SGHRS and CDR2 YFSETQ. CDR3 in amino acids: CASSPRTELDEQYF. The CDR3 DNA sequence: TGCGCCAGCAGCCCTCGGACAGAGCTGGACGAGCAGTACTTC.

Of note for this clonotype: The junction departs from the called germline gene at one end, perhaps through a read error. V is TRBV6-1 and J is TRBJ2-5, with no clear D. The CDR3 has 13 residues. Germline lookup yields CDR1 MNHNS and CDR2 SASEGT. Here the CDR3 DNA reads TGTGCCGGCAGTGAAGTGGCCCAAGAGACCCAGTACTTC. It codes for CAGSEVAQETQYF.

The rearrangement joins TRBV5-6 to TRBJ2-2; the D gene is possibly TRBD2 (6 bases). The V and J ends lost 2 bases and 4 bases respectively, with 21 bases between them. Germline CDR1 reads SGHDT; CDR2 reads YYEEEE. The CDR3 runs 18 residues. The CDR3 coding sequence is TGTGCCAGCAGCTTTCAGCTCGTTCTGGGGGGTGGCACCGGGGAGCTGTTTTTT. This translates into CASSFQLVLGGGTGELFF.

There are a few counts of this clonotype. The chain uses TRBV7-3 and TRBJ2-5, with D hard to call. CDR1 and CDR2 from the germline V gene are SGHTA and FQGTGA. The V end was cut by 4 bases, the J end by 0 bases, with 6 bases between. This CDR3 spans 13 amino acids. The CDR3 reads CASSSWHQETQYF. CDR3 nucleotides: TGTGCCAGCAGCTCGTGGCACCAAGAGACCCAGTACTTC.